This T cell receptor beta chain was captured in a study of T-cell reconstitution after alpha-beta-depleted transplantation in children (dated by TCRdb to the mid-2010s). Regarding the complete study: T-cell immune reconstitution after TCRalphabeta/CD19-depleted allogeneic hematopoietic cell transplantation in children was quantitatively tracked in the study by means of TCR repertoire profiling. Broader findings and caveats from the paper: The apparently early recovery of alphabetaT-cell counts about two months after transplant reportedly depended on only several hundred rapidly expanded clones that came from non-depleted graft cells. Over the following months the frequencies of hyperexpanded clones went down, and after one year T-cell counts and TCRbeta diversity were mostly credited to newly produced T cells. In some patients, high TCRbeta diversity at day 60 was attributed to recipient T cells and intrathymic progenitors that had survived conditioning.

This sample's treatment or condition label indicates: allogeneic hematopoietic cell transplantation with graft depleted of TCRalphabeta T cells and CD19 B cells. The children who served as transplant recipients had been given grafts of TCRalphabeta/CD19-depleted allogeneic hematopoietic cells. The germline V gene gives CDR1 as SGHVS and CDR2 as FQNEAQ. The CDR3 runs 17 residues from the cysteine to the phenylalanine. Kept here is only the CDR3 DNA, which spans 51 bases and is read in frame from base 1. V drops 1 base and J drops 0 bases, leaving 13 bases in between. Many counts were recorded for this clonotype. It lacks a known antigen. Base quality data are lacking; no much larger clone is found one base away. Library method: PCR. Data came from an Illumina HiSeq 2500. To normalize quantification of the TCRbeta repertoire, the TCR libraries were built with molecular barcoding that relied on unique molecular identifiers. TCRdb trimmed the raw reads at Q25, called clones with MiXCR and kept productive beta chains. Each CDR3 protein appears once, grouped with its most common genes and DNA. For this sample the table gives approximately 85,000 distinct CDR3 sequences, of which roughly an eighth were detected only once. The ten largest clonotypes hold 25% to 30% of the sample.

Sample: PBMCs, mostly from graft donor cells, taken 180 days after TCRalphabeta/CD19-depleted stem cell transplant. The V and J segments used are TRBV7-8 and TRBJ2-1, and TRBD2 may be the D gene, going by 5 matching bases. The clonotype comes from a male patient aged 2 to 9 who had a stem cell transplant for acute lymphoblastic leukemia, so the T cells may come from the graft donor. The base sequence is TGTGCCAGCAGCTTAGGGCGGGCGGGTAGCTCCTACAATGAGCAGTTCTTC. This translates into CASSLGRAGSSYNEQFF.